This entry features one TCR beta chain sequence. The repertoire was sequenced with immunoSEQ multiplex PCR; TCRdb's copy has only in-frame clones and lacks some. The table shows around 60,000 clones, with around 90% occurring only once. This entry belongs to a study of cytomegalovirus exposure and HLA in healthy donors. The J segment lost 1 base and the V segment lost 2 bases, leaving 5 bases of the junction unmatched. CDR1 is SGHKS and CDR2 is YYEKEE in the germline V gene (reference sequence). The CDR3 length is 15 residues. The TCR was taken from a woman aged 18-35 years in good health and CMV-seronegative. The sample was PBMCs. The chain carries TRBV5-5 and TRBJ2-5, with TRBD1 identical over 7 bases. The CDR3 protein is CASSFWTGSQETQYF. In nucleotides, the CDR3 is TGTGCCAGCAGCTTTTGGACAGGCAGCCAAGAGACCCAGTACTTC.